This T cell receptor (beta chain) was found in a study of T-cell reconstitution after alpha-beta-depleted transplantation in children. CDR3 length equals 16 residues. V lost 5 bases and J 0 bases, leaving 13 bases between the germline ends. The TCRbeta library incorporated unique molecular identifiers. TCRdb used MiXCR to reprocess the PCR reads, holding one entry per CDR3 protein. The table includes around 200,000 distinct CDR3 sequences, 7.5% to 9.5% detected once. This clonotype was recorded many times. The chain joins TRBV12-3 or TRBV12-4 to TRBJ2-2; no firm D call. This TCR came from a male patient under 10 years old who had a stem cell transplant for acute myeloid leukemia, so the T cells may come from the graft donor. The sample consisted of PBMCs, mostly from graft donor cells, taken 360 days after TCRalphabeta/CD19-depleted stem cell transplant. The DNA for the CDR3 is TGTGCCAGCAGTCTCCCAACCTCTACGAACACCGGGGAGCTGTTTTTT. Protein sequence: CASSLPTSTNTGELFF.